The clone carrying this T cell receptor beta chain came up once. The sample is drawn from a study of CD8 T cells in Susac syndrome. Germline V gives CDR1 SGHRS, CDR2 YFSETQ. This CDR3 comprises 15 residues. J was trimmed by 5 bases and V by 5 bases; bases with no gene match: 5. The RNA, about 0.45 to 1 ug, was put through reverse transcription using random hexamers. In TCRdb, the immunoSEQ multiplex PCR reads were re-called with MiXCR into one record per CDR3 protein. The sample consists of under 200,000 distinct CDR3 sequences, about 95% of them appearing once. Sequenced material: CD8+ T cells from PBMCs. This TCR came from a human donor with multiple sclerosis. The chain recombines TRBV5-1 with TRBJ2-3; 13 nucleotides align to TRBD2. The CDR3 is CASRWTSGSLDTQYF. CDR3 bases: TGCGCCAGCAGGTGGACTAGCGGGAGTTTAGATACGCAGTATTTT.